These 7 T cell receptor beta chains came from one sample sequenced in a study of monozygotic twins with inflammatory bowel disease. TCRdb reprocessed the 5' RACE reads, with one entry per CDR3 protein and no DNA. This sample carries about 380,000 distinct CDR3 sequences, with 2.5% to 3% going to the ten biggest clones. Sequencing was carried out using blood. All receptors come from a human donor with ulcerative colitis or Crohn's disease, or a healthy co-twin of an affected twin (not recorded which).

The rearrangement uses TRBV20-1 and TRBJ2-2; the D gene TCRdb calls, TRBD2, cannot be checked with no DNA. Germline assignment: CDR1 DFQATT and CDR2 SNEGSKA (reference sequence). The CDR3 runs to 18 residues. The CDR3 protein is CSASPPNGMMGNTGELFF.

The chain is built from TRBV11-2 and TRBJ2-1; TCRdb returns TRBD1, unconfirmable since there is no DNA. Per the germline V gene, CDR1 is SGHAT and CDR2 is FQNNGV. The CDR3 length is 12 residues. CDR3 residues: CASSPYRVGEFF.

The chain uses TRBV20-1 and TRBJ2-5; the TRBD1 assignment by TCRdb is unverifiable without DNA. Germline V CDR1 and CDR2: DFQATT, SNEGSKA (reference sequence). CDR3 length: 11 amino acids. CDR3 sequence reads: CSASDRGSQYF.

Here the CDR3 reads CASSEGYYDGYTF. This sequence joins TRBV6-1 and TRBJ1-2. CDR3 length: 13 residues. In germline, CDR1 is MNHNS, CDR2 SASEGT.

The chain joins TRBV15 to TRBJ2-2; no DNA is available, so the TRBD1 call from TCRdb remains unchecked. The CDR3 loop spans 14 amino acids. The germline CDR1 and CDR2 sequences are LNHNV and YYDKDF (reference sequence). This CDR3 reads CATRVNRATGELFF.

This sequence joins TRBV29-1 and TRBJ2-5; the TRBD1 assignment by TCRdb is unverifiable without DNA. The CDR3 is made up of 14 amino acids. Germline CDR1 and CDR2: SQVTM and ANQGSEA. The CDR3 sequence is CSVVRIRGLETQYF.

The chain recombines TRBV29-1 with TRBJ1-2; no DNA is available, so the TRBD1 call from TCRdb remains unchecked. CDR1 and CDR2 from the germline V gene are SQVTM and ANQGSEA. The CDR3 is 12 residues long. The CDR3: CSVEPGFYGYTF.